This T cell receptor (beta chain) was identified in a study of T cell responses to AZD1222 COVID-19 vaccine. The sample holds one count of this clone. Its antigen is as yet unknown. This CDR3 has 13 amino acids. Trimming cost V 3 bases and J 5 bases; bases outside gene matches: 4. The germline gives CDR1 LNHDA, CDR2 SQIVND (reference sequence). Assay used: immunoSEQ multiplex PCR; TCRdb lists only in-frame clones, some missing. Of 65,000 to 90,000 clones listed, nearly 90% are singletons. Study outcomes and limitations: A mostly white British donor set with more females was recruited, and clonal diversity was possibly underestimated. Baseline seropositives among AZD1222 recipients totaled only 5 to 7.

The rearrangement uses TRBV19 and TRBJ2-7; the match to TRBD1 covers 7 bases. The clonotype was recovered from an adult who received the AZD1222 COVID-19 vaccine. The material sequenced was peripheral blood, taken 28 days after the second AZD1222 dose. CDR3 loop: CASSITGVHEQYF. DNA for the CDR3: TGTGCCAGTAGTATCACAGGGGTCCACGAGCAGTACTTC.